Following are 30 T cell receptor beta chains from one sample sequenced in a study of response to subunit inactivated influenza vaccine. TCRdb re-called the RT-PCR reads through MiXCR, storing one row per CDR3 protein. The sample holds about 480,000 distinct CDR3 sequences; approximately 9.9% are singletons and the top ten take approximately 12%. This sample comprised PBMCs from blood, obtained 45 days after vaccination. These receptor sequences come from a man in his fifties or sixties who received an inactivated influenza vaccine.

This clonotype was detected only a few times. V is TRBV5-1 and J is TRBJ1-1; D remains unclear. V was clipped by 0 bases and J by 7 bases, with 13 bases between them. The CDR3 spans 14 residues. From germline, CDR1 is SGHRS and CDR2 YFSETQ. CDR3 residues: CASSLGKTNLEAFF. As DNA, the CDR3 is TGCGCCAGCAGCTTGGGGAAAACAAACCTTGAAGCTTTCTTT.

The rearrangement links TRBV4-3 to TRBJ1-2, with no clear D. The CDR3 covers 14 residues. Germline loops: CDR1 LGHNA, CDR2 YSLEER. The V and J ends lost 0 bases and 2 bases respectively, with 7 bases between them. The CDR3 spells CASSQELGNYGYTF. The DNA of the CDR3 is TGCGCCAGCAGCCAAGAGCTGGGAAACTATGGCTACACCTTC.

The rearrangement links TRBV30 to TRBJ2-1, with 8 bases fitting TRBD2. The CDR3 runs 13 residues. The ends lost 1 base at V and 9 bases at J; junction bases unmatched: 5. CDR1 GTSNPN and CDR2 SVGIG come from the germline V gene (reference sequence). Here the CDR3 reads CAWSEGLGGEQFF. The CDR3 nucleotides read TGTGCCTGGAGTGAGGGACTAGGAGGTGAGCAGTTCTTC.

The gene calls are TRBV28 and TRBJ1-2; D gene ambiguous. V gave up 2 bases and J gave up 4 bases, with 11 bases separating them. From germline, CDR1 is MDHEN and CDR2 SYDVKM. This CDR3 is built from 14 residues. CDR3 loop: CASSLILIGYGYTF. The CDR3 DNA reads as TGTGCCAGCAGTTTAATCCTGATTGGCTATGGCTACACCTTC.

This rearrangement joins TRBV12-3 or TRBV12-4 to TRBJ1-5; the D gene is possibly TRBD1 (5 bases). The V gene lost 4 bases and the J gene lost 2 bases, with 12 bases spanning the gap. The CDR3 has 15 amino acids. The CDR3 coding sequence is TGTGCCAGCAGTTCCTTGACAGATGGCAATCAGCCCCAGCATTTT. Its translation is CASSSLTDGNQPQHF.

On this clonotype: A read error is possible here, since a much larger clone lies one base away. The CDR3 DNA reads TGTGCCAGCAGCGTCGGTGGGAAGAGGCCCCAGTACTTC. It specifies CASSVGGKRPQYF. The chain carries TRBV7-2 and TRBJ2-5; D gene uncertain. Germline values: CDR1 SGHTA, CDR2 FQGNSA. V was clipped by 5 bases and J by 9 bases, with 16 bases between them. This CDR3 comprises 13 residues.

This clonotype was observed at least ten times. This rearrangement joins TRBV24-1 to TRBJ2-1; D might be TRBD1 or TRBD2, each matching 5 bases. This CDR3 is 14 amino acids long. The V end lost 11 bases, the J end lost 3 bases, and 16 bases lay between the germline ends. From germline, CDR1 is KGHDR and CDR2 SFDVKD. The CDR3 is CAKPNGTNYNEQFF. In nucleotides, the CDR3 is TGTGCCAAACCGAACGGGACCAACTACAATGAGCAGTTCTTC.

The CDR3 loop is CASSSYSSSYEQYF. As DNA, the CDR3 is TGTGCCAGCAGTTCGTATAGCAGTTCCTACGAGCAGTACTTC. The chain uses TRBV6-2 or TRBV6-3 and TRBJ2-7; D is uncertain. Germline V gene lookup returns CDR1 MNHEY and CDR2 SVGEGT. Trimming stripped 4 bases from V and 1 base from J, with 11 bases between. This CDR3 is 14 amino acids long.

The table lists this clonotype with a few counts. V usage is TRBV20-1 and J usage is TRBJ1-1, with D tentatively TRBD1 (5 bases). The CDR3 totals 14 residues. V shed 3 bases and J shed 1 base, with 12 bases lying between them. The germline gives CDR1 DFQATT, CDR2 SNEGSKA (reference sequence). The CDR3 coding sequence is TGCAGTGCTAGGTGGCCAGGGTGGAACACTGAAGCTTTCTTT. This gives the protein CSARWPGWNTEAFF.

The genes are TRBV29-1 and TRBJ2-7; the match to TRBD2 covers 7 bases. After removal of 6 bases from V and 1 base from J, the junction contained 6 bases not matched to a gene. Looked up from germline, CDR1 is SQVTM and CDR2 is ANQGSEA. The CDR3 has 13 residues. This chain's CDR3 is CSVGAGISYEQYF. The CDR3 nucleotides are TGCAGCGTGGGAGCGGGAATTTCCTACGAGCAGTACTTC.

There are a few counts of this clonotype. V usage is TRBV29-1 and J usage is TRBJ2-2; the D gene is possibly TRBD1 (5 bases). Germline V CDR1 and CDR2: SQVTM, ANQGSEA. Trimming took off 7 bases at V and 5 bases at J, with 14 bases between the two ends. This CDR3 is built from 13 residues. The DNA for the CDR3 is TGCAGCGCCCCGCAGGGAAAAACCGGGGAGCTGTTTTTT. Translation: CSAPQGKTGELFF.

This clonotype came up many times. CDR3 coding DNA: TGTGCCAGCAGCTCCGACAGCCGACCTGCCTACGAGCAGTACTTC. This gives the protein CASSSDSRPAYEQYF. This chain connects TRBV5-6 to TRBJ2-7, with D tentatively TRBD1 (5 bases). The CDR3 runs to 15 residues. V lost 3 bases and J 2 bases, leaving 15 bases between the germline ends. The germline CDR1 and CDR2 sequences are SGHDT and YYEEEE.

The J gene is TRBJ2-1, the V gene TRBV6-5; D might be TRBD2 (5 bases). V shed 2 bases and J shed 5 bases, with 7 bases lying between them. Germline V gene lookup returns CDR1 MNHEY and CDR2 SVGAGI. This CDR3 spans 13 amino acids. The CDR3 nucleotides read TGTGCCAGCAGTTACCTAGCCAACAATGAGCAGTTCTTC. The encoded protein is CASSYLANNEQFF.

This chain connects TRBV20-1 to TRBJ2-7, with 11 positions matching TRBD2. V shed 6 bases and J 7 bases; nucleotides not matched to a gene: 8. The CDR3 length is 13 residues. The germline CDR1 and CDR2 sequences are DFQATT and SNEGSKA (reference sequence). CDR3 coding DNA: TGCAGTGCCCCGGGACTAGCGGCTCTGGAGCAGTACTTC. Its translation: CSAPGLAALEQYF.

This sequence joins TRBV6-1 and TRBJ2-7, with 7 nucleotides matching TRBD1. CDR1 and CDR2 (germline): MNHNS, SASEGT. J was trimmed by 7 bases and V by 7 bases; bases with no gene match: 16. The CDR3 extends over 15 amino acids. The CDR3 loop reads CASKNQGDPFLEQYF. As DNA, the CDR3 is TGTGCCAGCAAGAATCAGGGGGACCCCTTCCTGGAGCAGTACTTC.

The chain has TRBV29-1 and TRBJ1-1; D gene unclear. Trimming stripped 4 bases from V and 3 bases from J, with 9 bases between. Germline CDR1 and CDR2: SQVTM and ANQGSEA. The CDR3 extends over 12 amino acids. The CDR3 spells CSVAGRHTEAFF. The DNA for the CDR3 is TGCAGCGTTGCCGGCAGGCACACTGAAGCTTTCTTT.

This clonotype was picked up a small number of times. The CDR3 is CASSWDTDEQYF. CDR3 sequence (DNA): TGTGCCAGCAGTTGGGACACCGACGAGCAGTACTTC. V and J are TRBV28 and TRBJ2-7; D is perhaps TRBD1 (6 bases). CDR3 length: 12 amino acids. Trimming took 4 bases from V and 5 from J, leaving 9 bases between them. Germline CDR1 MDHEN, CDR2 SYDVKM.

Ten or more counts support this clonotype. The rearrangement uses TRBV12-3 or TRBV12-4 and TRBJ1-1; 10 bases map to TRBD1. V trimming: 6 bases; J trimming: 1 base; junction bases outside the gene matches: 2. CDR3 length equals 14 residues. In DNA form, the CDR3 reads TGTGCCAGCAGAAGACAGGGGGCGAACACTGAAGCTTTCTTT. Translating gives CASRRQGANTEAFF.

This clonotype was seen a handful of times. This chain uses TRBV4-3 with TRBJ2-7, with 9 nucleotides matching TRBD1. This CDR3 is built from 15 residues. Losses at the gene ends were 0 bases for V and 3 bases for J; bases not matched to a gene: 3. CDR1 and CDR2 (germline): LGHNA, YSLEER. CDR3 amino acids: CASSQDPTGGYEQYF. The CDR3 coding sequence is TGCGCCAGCAGCCAAGATCCGACAGGGGGCTACGAGCAGTACTTC.

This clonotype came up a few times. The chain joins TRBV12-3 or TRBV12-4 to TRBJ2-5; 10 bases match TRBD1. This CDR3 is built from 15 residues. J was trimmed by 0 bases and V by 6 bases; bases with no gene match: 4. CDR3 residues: CASSKDRGYQETQYF. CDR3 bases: TGTGCCAGCAGCAAGGACAGGGGGTACCAAGAGACCCAGTACTTC.

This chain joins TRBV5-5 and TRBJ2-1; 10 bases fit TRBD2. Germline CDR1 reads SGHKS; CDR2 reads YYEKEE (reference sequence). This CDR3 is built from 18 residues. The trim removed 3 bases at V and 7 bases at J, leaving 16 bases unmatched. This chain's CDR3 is CASSSSFLRSGGKNEQFF. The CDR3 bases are TGTGCCAGCAGCTCCTCCTTTCTCCGTAGCGGGGGGAAGAATGAGCAGTTCTTC.

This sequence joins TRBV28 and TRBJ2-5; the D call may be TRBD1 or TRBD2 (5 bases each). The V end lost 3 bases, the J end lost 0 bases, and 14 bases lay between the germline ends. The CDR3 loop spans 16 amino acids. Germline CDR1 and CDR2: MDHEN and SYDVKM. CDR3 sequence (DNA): TGTGCCAGCAGTTTCCCGAGAGGGGTTTACCAAGAGACCCAGTACTTC. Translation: CASSFPRGVYQETQYF.

This CDR3 reads CASSQASGIQYF. The CDR3 nucleotides are TGTGCCAGCAGTCAAGCTAGTGGCATTCAGTACTTC. This chain joins TRBV9 and TRBJ2-4, with no clear D. Germline values: CDR1 SGDLS, CDR2 YYNGEE. The CDR3 is made up of 12 amino acids. Trimming took 5 bases from V and 9 from J, leaving 12 bases between them.

The CDR3 sequence: CASSALGADTQYF. CDR3 DNA sequence: TGTGCCAGCAGCGCCCTGGGGGCCGATACGCAGTATTTT. The chain carries TRBV7-2 and TRBJ2-3; D is possibly TRBD1 (6 bases). In germline, CDR1 is SGHTA, CDR2 FQGNSA. CDR3 length equals 13 residues. With 5 bases removed from V and 6 bases from J, the gap between germline ends came to 12 bases.

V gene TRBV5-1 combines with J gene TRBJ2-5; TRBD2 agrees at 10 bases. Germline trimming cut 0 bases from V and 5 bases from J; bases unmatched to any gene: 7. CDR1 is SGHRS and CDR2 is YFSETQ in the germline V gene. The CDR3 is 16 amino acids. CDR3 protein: CASSLAIAGGGETQYF. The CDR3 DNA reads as TGCGCCAGCAGCTTGGCAATAGCGGGAGGAGGTGAGACCCAGTACTTC.

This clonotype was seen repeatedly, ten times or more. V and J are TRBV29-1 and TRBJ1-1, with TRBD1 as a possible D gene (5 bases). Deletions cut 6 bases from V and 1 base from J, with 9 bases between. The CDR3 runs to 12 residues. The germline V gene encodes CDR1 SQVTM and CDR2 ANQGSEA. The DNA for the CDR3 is TGCAGCGTCCTACAGGCGAACACTGAAGCTTTCTTT. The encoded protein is CSVLQANTEAFF.

As DNA, the CDR3 is TGTGCCAGCAGCTTACGGACAGGGCCGAATTCACCCCTCCACTTT. It codes for CASSLRTGPNSPLHF. J is TRBJ1-6 and V is TRBV7-2; 8 bases are a match to TRBD1. The germline V gene has CDR1 SGHTA and CDR2 FQGNSA. This CDR3 contains 15 residues. V lost 2 bases, J lost 7 bases, and 4 bases stayed unmatched.

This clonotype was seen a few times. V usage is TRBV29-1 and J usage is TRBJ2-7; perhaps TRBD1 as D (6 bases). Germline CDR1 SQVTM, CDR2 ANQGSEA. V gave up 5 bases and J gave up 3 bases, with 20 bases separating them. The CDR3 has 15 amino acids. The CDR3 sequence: CSVLKAREQGYEQYF. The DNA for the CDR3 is TGCAGCGTTCTGAAGGCTCGTGAACAGGGCTACGAGCAGTACTTC.

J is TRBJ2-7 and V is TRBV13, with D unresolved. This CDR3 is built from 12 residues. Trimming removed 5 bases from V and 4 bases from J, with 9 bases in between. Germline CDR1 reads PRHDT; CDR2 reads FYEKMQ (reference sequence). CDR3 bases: TGTGCCAGCAGCATGGACCAGTACGAGCAGTACTTC. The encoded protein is CASSMDQYEQYF.

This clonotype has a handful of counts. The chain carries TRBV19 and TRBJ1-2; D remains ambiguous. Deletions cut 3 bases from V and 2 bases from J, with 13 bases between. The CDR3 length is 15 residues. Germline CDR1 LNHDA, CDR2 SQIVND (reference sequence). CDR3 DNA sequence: TGTGCCAGTAGTATTCGCCATCCTCCCAACTATGGCTACACCTTC. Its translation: CASSIRHPPNYGYTF.